This TCR beta chain was found in a study of technical replicates of blood from several donors. Profiled with immunoSEQ multiplex PCR; TCRdb holds only in-frame clones, not every one. The sample contains 80,000 or so clones, almost 99% of which appear only once. CDR3 length equals 14 residues. In germline, CDR1 is MDHEN, CDR2 SYDVKM. Trimming stripped 1 base from V and 3 bases from J, with 6 bases between. This chain links TRBV28 with TRBJ2-2; D ambiguous. The sample consisted of T cells isolated from PBMCs. The TCR sequence derives from a human donor in good health. The CDR3 reads CASSLLGDTGELFF. CDR3 nucleotides: TGTGCCAGCAGTTTATTAGGAGACACCGGGGAGCTGTTTTTT. The whole variable domain, filled in from reference TRBV28 and TRBJ2-2, reads DVKVTQSSRYLVKRTGEKVFLECVQDMDHENMFWYRQDPGLGLRLIYFSYDVKMKEKGDIPEGYSVSREKKERFSLILESASTNQTSMYLCASSLLGDTGELFFGEGSRLTVL.